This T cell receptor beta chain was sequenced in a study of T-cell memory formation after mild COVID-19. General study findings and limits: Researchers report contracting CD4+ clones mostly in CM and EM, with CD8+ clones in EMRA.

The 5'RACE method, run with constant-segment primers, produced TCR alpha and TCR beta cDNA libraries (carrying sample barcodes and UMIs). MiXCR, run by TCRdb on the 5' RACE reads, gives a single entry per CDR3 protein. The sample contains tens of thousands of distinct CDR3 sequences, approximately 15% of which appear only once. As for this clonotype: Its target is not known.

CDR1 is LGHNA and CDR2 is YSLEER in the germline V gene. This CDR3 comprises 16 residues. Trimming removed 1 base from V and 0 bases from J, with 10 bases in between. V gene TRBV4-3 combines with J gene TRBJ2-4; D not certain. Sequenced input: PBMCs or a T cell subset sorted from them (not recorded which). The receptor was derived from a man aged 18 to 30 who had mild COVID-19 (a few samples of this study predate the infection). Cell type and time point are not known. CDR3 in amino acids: CASSQGIGVAKNIQYF. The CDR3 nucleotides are TGCGCCAGCAGCCAAGGGATTGGAGTAGCCAAAAACATTCAGTACTTC.